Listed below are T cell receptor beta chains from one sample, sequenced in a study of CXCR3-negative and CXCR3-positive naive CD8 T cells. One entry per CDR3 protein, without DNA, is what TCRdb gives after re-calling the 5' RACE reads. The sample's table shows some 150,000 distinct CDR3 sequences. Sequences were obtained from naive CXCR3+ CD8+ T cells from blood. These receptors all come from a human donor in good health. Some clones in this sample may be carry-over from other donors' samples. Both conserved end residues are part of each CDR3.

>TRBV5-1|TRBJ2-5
CASSKDSGGAGETQYF
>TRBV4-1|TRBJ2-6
CASSHPRDGGSSGANVLTF
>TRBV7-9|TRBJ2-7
CASSQKKNRDYEQYF
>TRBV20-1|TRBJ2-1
CSASGPSGSSYNEQFF
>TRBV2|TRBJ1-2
CASRMTGGEGSYTF
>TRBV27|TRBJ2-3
CASSSTPGPSGTDTQYF
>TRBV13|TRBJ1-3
CASSLGLKTGNTIYF
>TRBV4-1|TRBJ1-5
CASSQDPGTGGHQPQHF
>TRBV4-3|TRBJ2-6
CASSQEWLLSGANVLTF
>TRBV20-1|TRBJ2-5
CSAPVSGRARETQYF
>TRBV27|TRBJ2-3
CASSLLLAGGSDTQYF
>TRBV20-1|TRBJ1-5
CSAREGGTYQPQHF
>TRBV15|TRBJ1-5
CATPCVCNQPQHF
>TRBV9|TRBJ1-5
CASSEEGAQTLYSNQPQHF
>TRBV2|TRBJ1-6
CASSGGDRGGTSPLHF
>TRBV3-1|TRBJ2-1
CASSRGLAGGSEQFF
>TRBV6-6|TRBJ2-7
CASSYSSAGRGEQYF
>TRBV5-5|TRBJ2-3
CASSLRSPSTDTQYF
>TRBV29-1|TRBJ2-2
CSVLPGTVNTGELFF
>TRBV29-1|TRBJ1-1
CSVSTGTEAFF
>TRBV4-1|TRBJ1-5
CASSQDRTQPQHF
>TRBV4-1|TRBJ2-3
CASSHLPTGSDTQYF
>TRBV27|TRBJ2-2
CATRTGLAGGPVTGELFF
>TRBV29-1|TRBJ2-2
CSVYTGTGDRELFF
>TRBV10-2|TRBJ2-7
CASSPGRISSEQYF
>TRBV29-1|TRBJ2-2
CSVERGGDGELFF
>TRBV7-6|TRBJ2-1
CASSLGAANEQFF
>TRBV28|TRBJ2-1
CASATQGEQFF
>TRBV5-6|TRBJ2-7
CASSMTGSPYEQYF
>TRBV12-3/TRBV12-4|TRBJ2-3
CASSLRQVTDTQYF
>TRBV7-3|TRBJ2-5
CASSPVDSIWETQYF
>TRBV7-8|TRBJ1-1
CASSLDVRASEAFF
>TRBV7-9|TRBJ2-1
CASSPPGTNYNEQFF
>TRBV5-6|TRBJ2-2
CASSLVRANTGELFF
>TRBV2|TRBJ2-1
CASSGTSGLYWFF
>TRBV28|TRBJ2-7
CASSTPRDVNSYEQYF
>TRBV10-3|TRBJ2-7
CAISTGTDSYEQYF
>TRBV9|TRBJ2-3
CASSVSGGASDTQYF
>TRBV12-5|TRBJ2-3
CASGFGGTDTQYF
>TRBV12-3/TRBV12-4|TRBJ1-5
CASRYSPSNQPQHF
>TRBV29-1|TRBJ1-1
CSVRPSNTEAFF
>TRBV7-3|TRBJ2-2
CASSLIPGQGGTGELFF